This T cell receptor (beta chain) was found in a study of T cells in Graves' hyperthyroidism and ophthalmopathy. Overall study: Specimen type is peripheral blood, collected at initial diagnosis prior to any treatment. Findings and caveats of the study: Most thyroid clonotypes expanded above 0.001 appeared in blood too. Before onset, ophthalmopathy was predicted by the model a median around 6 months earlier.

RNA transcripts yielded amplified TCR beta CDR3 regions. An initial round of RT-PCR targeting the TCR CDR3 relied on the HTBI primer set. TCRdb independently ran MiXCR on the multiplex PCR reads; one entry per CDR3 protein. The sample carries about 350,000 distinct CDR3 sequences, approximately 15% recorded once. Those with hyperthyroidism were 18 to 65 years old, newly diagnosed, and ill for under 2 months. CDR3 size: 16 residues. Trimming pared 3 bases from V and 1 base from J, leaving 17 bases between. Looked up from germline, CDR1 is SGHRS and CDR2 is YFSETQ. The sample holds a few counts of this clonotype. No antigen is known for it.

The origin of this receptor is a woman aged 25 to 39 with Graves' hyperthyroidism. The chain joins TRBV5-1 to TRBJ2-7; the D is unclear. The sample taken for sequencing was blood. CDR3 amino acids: CASSSSYVTPSYEQYF. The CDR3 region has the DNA TGCGCCAGCAGCTCGTCCTATGTGACGCCTTCCTACGAGCAGTACTTC.